The source of this T cell receptor (beta chain) is a study of T-cell reconstitution after alpha-beta-depleted transplantation in children. The TCRbeta library was prepared with unique molecular identifiers. TCRdb recomputed calls from the PCR reads with MiXCR, one row per CDR3 protein. The data contain about 410,000 distinct CDR3 sequences, roughly 20% of them seen just once; the ten biggest clones take up 3.8%. Germline V gene data show CDR1 as MNHEY and CDR2 as SMNVEV (reference sequence). This CDR3 is built from 15 residues. The V end lost 2 bases, the J end lost 3 bases, and 13 bases lay between the germline ends. In this sample, this clonotype turned up a few times.

The sequences come from PBMCs from the stem cell graft donor, collected from the stem cell graft. J is TRBJ2-5 and V is TRBV27; D might be TRBD2 (6 bases). The source of this sequence is a human donor who donated a stem cell graft to a child with acute myeloid leukemia. This chain's CDR3 is CASSLGGTTKETQYF. The CDR3 DNA sequence: TGTGCCAGCAGTTTAGGGGGGACGACAAAAGAGACCCAGTACTTC.